This TCR beta chain is drawn from a study of cytomegalovirus exposure and HLA in healthy donors. In this sample, this clone turned up a few times. CDR3 length equals 14 residues. Germline V gene sequence: CDR1 SNHLY, CDR2 FYNNEI. The junction had 3 bases not matched to a gene; V was cut back by 4 bases and J by 5 bases. PCR primers comprised 60 Vbeta and 13 Jbeta primers. Profiled with immunoSEQ multiplex PCR; TCRdb holds only in-frame clones, not every one. Of 85,000 to 130,000 clones in the sample, roughly 80% were seen once. Source material: PBMCs. The gene calls are TRBV2 and TRBJ2-5; 11 bases match TRBD1. This receptor was obtained from a man aged 35 to 55 in good health and CMV-seronegative. The CDR3 loop reads CASSADRGQETQYF. DNA for the CDR3: TGTGCCAGCAGTGCGGACAGGGGGCAGGAGACCCAGTACTTC.